This TCR beta chain was sequenced in a study of blood T cell repertoires in COVID-19. Study information: Material from acute and convalescent COVID-19 was sourced from the United States, Italy and Spain. T cells, B-cell-depleted T cells, or PBMCs supplied cDNA or gDNA.

Residents of about two dozen US areas, aged about 18 to 89 years, made up the participants. The CDR3 consists of 14 residues. CDR1 SGHNT and CDR2 YYREEE come from the germline V gene (reference sequence). The V end lost 0 bases, the J end lost 5 bases, and 6 bases lay between the germline ends. The repertoire was sequenced with immunoSEQ multiplex PCR; TCRdb's copy has only in-frame clones and lacks some. Among 270,000 or so clones listed, roughly 84% were seen once. The chain joins TRBV5-4 to TRBJ1-6, with no clear D. Sample: PBMCs or T cells enriched from blood (not recorded which). The clonotype comes from a man in his fifties who had recovered from COVID-19. The CDR3 DNA follows: TGTGCCAGCAGCTTGGACCCGGATAATTCACCCCTCCACTTT. This codes for CASSLDPDNSPLHF.